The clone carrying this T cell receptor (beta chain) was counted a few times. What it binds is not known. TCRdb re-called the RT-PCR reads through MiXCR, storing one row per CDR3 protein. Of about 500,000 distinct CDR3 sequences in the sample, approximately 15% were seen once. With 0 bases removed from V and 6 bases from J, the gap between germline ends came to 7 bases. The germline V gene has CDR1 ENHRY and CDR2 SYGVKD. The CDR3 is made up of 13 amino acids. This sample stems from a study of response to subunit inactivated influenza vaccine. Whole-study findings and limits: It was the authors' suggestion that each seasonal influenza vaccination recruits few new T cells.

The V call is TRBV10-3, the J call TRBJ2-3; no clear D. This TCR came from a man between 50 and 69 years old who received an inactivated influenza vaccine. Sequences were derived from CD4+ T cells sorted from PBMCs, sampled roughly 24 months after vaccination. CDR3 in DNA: TGTGCCATCAGTGAGTCGCCTAGGGATACGCAGTATTTT. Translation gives CAISESPRDTQYF.